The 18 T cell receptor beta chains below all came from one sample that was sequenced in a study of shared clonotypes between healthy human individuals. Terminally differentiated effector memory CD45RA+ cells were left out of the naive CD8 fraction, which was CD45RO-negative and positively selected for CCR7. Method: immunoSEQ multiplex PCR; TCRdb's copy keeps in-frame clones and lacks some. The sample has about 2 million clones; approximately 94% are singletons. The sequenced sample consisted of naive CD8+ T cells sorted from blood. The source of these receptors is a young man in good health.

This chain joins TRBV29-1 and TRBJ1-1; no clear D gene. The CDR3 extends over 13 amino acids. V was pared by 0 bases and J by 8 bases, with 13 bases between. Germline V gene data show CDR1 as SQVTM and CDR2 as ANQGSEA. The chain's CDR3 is CSVEDGQHFEAFF. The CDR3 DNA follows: TGCAGCGTTGAAGATGGCCAGCATTTCGAAGCTTTCTTT.

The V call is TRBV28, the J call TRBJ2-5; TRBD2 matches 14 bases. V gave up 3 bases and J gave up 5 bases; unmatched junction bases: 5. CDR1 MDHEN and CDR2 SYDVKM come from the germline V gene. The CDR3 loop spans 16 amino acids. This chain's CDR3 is CASSFVRTSGGETQYF. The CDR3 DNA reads TGTGCCAGCAGTTTTGTGAGGACTAGCGGGGGGGAGACCCAGTACTTC.

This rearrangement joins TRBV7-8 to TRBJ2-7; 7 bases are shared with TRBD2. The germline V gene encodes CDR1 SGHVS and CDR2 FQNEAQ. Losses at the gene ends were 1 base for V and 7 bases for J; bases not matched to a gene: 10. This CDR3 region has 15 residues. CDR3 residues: CASSLGEGQGWEQYF. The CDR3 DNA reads TGTGCCAGCAGCTTAGGGGAGGGCCAAGGATGGGAGCAGTACTTC.

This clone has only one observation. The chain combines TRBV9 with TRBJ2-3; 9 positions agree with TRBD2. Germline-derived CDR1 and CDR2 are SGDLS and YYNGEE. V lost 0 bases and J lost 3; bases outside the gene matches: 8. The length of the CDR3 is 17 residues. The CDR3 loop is CASSVGASGAVTDTQYF. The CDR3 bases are TGTGCCAGCAGCGTAGGAGCTAGCGGGGCGGTGACAGATACGCAGTATTTT.

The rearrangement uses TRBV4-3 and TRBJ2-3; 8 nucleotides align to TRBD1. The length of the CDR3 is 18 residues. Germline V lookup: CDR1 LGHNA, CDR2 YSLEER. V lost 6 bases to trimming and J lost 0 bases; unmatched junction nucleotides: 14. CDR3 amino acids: CASSPAPGQGLSTDTQYF. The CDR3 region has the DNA TGCGCCAGCAGTCCAGCCCCAGGACAGGGTTTGAGCACAGATACGCAGTATTTT.

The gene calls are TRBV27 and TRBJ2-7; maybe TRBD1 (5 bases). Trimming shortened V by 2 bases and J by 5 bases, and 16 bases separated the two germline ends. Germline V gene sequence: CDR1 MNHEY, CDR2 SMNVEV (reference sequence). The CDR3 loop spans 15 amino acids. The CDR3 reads CASSLGTAGADEQYF. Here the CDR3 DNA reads TGTGCCAGCAGTTTAGGAACGGCTGGGGCTGACGAGCAGTACTTC.

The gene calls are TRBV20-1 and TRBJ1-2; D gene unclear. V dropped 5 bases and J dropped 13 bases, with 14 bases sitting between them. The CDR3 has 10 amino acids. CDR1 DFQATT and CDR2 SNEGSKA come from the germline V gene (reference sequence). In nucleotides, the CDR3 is TGCAGTGCTCTTTCGGGCAGGCGCACCTTC. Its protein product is CSALSGRRTF.

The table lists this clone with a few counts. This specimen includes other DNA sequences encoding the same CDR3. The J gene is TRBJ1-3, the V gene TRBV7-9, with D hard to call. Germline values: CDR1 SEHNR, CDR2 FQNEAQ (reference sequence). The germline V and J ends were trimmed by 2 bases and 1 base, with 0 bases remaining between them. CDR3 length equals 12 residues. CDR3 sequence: CASSLSGNTIYF. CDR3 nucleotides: TGTGCCAGCAGCTTATCTGGAAACACCATATATTTT.

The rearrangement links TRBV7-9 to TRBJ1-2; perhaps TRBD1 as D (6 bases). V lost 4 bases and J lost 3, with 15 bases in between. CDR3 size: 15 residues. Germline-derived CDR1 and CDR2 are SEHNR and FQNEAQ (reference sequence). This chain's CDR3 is CASSSLVTGHYGYTF. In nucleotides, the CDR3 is TGTGCCAGCAGCTCATTAGTGACAGGACACTATGGCTACACCTTC.

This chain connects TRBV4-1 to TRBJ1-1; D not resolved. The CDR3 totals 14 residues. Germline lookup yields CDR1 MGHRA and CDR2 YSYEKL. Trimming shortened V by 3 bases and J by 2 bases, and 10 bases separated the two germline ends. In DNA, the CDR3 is TGCGCCAGCAGCCACCGGACGGCAAACACTGAAGCTTTCTTT. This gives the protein CASSHRTANTEAFF.

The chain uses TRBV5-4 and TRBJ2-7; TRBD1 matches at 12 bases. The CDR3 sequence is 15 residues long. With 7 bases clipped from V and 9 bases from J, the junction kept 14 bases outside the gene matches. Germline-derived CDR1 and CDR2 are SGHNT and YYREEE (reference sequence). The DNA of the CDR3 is TGTGCCAGCCAAGGAGCCGGGACAGGGGGCGCTGGGCAGTACTTC. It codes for CASQGAGTGGAGQYF.

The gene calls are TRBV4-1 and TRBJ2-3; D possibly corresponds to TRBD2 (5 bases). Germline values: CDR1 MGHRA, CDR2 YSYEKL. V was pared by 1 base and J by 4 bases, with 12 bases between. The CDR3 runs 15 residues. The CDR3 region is CASSQVPGNPDTQYF. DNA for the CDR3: TGCGCCAGCAGCCAAGTCCCCGGGAACCCAGATACGCAGTATTTT.

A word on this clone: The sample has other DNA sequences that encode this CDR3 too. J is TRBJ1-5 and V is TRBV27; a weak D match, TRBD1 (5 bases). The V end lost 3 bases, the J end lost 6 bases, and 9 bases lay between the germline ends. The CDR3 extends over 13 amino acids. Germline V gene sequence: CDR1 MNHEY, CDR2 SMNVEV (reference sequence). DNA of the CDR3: TGTGCCAGCAGTTTCGGGGGAGGTCAGCCCCAGCATTTT. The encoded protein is CASSFGGGQPQHF.

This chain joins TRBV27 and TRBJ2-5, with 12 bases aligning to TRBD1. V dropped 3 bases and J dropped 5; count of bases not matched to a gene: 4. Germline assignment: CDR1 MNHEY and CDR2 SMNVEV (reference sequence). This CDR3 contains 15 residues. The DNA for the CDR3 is TGTGCCAGCAGTTTGGGACAGGGGGCGCGGGAGACCCAGTACTTC. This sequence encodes CASSLGQGARETQYF.

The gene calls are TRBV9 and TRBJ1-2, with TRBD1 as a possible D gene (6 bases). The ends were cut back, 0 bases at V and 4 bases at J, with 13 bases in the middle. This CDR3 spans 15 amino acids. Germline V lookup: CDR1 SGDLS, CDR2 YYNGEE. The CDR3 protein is CASSVAQGGSYGYTF. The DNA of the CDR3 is TGTGCCAGCAGCGTAGCACAGGGTGGGTCCTATGGCTACACCTTC.

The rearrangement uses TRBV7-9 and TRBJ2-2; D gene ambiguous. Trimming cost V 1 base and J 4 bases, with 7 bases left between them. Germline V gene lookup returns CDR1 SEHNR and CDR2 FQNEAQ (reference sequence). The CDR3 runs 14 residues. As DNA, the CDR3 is TGTGCCAGCAGCTTAGGGCCTATCACCGGGGAGCTGTTTTTT. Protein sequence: CASSLGPITGELFF.

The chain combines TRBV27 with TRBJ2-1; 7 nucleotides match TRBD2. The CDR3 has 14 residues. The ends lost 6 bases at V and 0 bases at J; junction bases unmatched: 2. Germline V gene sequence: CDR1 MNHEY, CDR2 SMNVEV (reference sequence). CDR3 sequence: CASSERGSYNEQFF. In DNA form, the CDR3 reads TGTGCCAGCAGCGAGCGGGGCTCCTACAATGAGCAGTTCTTC.

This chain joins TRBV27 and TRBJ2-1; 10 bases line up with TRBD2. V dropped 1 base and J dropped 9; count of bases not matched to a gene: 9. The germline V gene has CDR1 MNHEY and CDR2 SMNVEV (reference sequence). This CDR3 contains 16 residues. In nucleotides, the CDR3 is TGTGCCAGCAGTTTATTAGGTAGCGGGGGGTTATCTGAGCAGTTCTTC. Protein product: CASSLLGSGGLSEQFF.